This T cell receptor (beta chain) appears in the sequencing data of a study of cytomegalovirus exposure and HLA in healthy donors. Turning to this clone: Its cognate antigen is unknown.

The PCR used 60 Vbeta and 13 Jbeta primers. The data were produced by immunoSEQ multiplex PCR, yet TCRdb's version contains in-frame clones alone and is incomplete. The table lists 150,000 to 200,000 clones, 60% to 80% of them singletons. Study-wide results and limits: The analysis excluded some indistinguishable V segments, including TRBV6-2 and TRBV6-3. A reported reduction in N-insertions relative to the approximately 670-donor mean was seen in an Asian-associated ancestry cluster in a later analysis.

This CDR3 has 15 residues. With 8 bases removed from V and 2 bases from J, the gap between germline ends came to 19 bases. The germline V gene encodes CDR1 MNHEY and CDR2 SVGAGI. The chain combines TRBV6-5 with TRBJ2-7; weak D call: TRBD1 (6 bases). Sequencing was carried out using PBMCs. The TCR sequence derives from a man in his fifties or sixties in good health and CMV-seropositive. In DNA, the CDR3 is TGTGCCAGCCGCATGGGGGCCCCGGGTGCCTACGAGCAGTACTTC. Protein sequence: CASRMGAPGAYEQYF.